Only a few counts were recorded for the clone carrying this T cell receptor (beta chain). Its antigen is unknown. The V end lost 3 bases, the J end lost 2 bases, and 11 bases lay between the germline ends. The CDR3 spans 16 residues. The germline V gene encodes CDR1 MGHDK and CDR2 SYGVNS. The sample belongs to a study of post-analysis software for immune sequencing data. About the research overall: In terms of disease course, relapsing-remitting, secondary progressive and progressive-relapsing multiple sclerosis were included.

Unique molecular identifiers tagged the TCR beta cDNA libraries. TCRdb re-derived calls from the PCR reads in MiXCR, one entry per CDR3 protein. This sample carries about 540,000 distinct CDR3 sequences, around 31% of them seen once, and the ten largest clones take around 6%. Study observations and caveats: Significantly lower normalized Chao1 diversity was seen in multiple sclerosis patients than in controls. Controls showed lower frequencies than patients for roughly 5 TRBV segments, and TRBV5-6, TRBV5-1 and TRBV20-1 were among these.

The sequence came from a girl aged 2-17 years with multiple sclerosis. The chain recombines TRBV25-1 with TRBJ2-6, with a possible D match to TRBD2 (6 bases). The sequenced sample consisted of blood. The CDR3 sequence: CASSDPGTAGANVLTF. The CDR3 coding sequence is TGTGCCAGCAGTGATCCGGGGACTGCTGGGGCCAACGTCCTGACTTTC.